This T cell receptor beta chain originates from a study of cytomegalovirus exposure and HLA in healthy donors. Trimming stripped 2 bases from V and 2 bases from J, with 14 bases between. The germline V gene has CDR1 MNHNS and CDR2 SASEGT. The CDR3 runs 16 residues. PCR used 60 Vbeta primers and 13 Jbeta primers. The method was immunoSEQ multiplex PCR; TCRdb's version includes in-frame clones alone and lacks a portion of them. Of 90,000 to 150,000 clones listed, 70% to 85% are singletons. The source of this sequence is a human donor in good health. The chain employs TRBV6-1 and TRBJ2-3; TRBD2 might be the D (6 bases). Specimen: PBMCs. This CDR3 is CASSETWGLATDTQYF. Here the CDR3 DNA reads TGTGCCAGCAGTGAAACTTGGGGACTGGCCACAGATACGCAGTATTTT.